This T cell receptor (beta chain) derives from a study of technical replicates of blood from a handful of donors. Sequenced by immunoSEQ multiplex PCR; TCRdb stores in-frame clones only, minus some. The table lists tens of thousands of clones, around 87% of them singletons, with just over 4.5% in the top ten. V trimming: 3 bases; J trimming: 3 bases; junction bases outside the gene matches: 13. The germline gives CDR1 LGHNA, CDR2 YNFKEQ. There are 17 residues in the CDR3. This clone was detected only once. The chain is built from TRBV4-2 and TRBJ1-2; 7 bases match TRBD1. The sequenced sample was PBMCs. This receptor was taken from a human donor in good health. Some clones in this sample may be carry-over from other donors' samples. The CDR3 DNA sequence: TGTGCCAGCAGCCACAACCCCGGGACAGTTAGTTACTATGGCTACACCTTC. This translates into CASSHNPGTVSYYGYTF.